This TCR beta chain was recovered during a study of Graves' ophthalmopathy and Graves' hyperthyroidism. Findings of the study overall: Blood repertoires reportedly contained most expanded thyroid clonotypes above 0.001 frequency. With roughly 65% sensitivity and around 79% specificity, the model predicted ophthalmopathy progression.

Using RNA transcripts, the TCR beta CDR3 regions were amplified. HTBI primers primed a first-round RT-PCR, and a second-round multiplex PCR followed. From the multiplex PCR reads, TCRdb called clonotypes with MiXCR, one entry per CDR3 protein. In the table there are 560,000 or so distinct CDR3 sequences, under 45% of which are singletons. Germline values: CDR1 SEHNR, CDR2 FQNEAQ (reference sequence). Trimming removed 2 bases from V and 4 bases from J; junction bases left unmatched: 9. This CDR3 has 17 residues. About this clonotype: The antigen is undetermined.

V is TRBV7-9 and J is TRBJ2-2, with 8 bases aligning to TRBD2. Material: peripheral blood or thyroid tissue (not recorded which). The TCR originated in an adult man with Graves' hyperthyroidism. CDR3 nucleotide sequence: TGTGCCAGCAGCTTATTTGCGGGAGGTTCTTTCACCGGGGAGCTGTTTTTT. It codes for CASSLFAGGSFTGELFF.